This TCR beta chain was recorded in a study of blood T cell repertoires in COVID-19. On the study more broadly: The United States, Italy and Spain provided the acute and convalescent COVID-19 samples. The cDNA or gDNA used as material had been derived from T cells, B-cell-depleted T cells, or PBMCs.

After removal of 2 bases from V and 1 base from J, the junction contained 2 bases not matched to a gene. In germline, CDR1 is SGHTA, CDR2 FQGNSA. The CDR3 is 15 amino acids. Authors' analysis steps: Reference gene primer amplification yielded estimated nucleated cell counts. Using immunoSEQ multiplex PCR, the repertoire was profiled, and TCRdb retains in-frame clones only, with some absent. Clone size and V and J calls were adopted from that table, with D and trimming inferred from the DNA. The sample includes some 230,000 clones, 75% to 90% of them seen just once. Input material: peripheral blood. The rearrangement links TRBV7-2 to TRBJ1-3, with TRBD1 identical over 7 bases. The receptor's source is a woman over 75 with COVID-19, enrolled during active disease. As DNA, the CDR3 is TGTGCCAGCAGCTTACTGACAGGGTCTGGAAACACCATATATTTT. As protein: CASSLLTGSGNTIYF.